The clone carrying this T cell receptor beta chain was observed a few times. The antigen is undetermined. With V trimmed by 5 bases and J by 8 bases, 5 bases remained unmatched. The CDR3 has 13 residues. Per germline, CDR1 LGHNA and CDR2 YNFKEQ. TCRdb reprocessed the RT-PCR reads via MiXCR and lists one record per CDR3 protein. This repertoire shows 150,000 or so distinct CDR3 sequences, 9.5% to 12% found once; its top ten account for around 35%. These data are taken from a study of response to subunit inactivated influenza vaccine. Points from the study as a whole: There was a suggestion from the authors that each seasonal influenza vaccination recruits few new T cells.

This chain links TRBV4-2 with TRBJ2-1; 8 nucleotides agree with TRBD2. The TCR originated in a man aged 45 to 70 who received an inactivated influenza vaccine. Sequenced material: CD8+ T cells sorted from PBMCs, taken roughly 24 months after vaccination. CDR3: CASSAGGGDEQFF. For the CDR3, the DNA is TGTGCCAGCAGCGCGGGAGGTGGCGATGAGCAGTTCTTC.